A selection of T cell receptor beta chains follows, all from one sample in a study of beta chain features in type 1 diabetes. Clones were read by immunoSEQ multiplex PCR, and TCRdb kept only the in-frame ones, dropping some. The profile covers more than 100,000 clones, with 9% appearing a single time and approximately 0.7% taken by the ten largest. The specimen was central memory CD4+ T cells from blood. Source of these receptors: a man between 25 and 39 years old with type 1 diabetes. The CDR3 runs from the conserved cysteine through the conserved F or W. D genes are given only for firm matches. Clone size is shown for a subset of rows, as once, few, many or a class of expanded clone.

CDR3,DNA,J,size,D,V
CASSPGGRETQYF,TGTGCCAGCAGCCCGGGGGGCCGGGAGACCCAGTACTTC,TRBJ2-5,-,-,TRBV11-2
CASSLSLSYEQYF,TGTGCCAGCAGTCTGTCCCTATCCTACGAGCAGTACTTC,TRBJ2-7,-,-,TRBV2
CATSRSQGAGEKLFF,TGTGCCACCAGCAGATCGCAGGGGGCTGGAGAAAAACTGTTTTTT,TRBJ1-4,-,TRBD1,TRBV15
CASNEPFSYEQYF,TGTGCCTCTAACGAGCCATTCTCCTACGAGCAGTACTTC,TRBJ2-7,-,-,TRBV10-3
CASSETGGRADTQYF,TGTGCCAGCAGCGAGACCGGGGGACGGGCAGATACGCAGTATTTT,TRBJ2-3,-,-,TRBV7-9
CASSVDPGQGPYGYTF,TGTGCCAGCAGCGTAGACCCGGGACAGGGACCCTATGGCTACACCTTC,TRBJ1-2,-,TRBD1,TRBV9
CASSHNDRFGYTF,TGTGCCAGCAGCCATAATGACAGGTTTGGCTACACCTTC,TRBJ1-2,-,-,TRBV11-2
CASTKDAGNTGELFF,TGCGCCAGCACCAAGGACGCGGGGAACACCGGGGAGCTGTTTTTT,TRBJ2-2,-,-,TRBV5-1
CASSLGRRGTQYF,TGTGCCAGCAGTTTGGGTCGGAGGGGTACGCAGTATTTT,TRBJ2-3,few,-,TRBV28
CSVDKQGNPTDTQYF,TGCAGCGTGGACAAACAGGGGAATCCCACAGATACGCAGTATTTT,TRBJ2-3,many,TRBD1,TRBV29-1
CASSLVLHTRETQYF,TGTGCCAGCAGCTTAGTTCTTCACACCCGAGAGACCCAGTACTTC,TRBJ2-5,few,-,TRBV7-2
CASRAGGSSYEQYF,TGTGCCAGCCGAGCGGGGGGTTCCTCCTACGAGCAGTACTTC,TRBJ2-7,few,TRBD2,TRBV28
CASSRSGERSNTQYF,TGTGCCAGCAGCCGTTCCGGGGAGAGGTCTAATACGCAGTATTTT,TRBJ2-3,few,-,TRBV11-2
CASSRTEYSNQPQHF,TGTGCCAGCAGCCGAACAGAATATAGCAATCAGCCCCAGCATTTT,TRBJ1-5,-,-,TRBV6-6
CASSQLSVYTF,TGTGCCAGCAGCCAATTATCTGTCTACACCTTC,TRBJ1-2,-,-,TRBV14
CSVESGGGHTDTQYF,TGCAGCGTTGAATCGGGGGGAGGGCACACAGATACGCAGTATTTT,TRBJ2-3,many,TRBD2,TRBV29-1
CASSVLRGSSDGNEQFF,TGCGCCAGCAGCGTGTTACGGGGATCTAGCGACGGGAATGAGCAGTTCTTC,TRBJ2-1,-,-,TRBV5-1
CSVREPNQPQHF,TGCAGCGTCAGGGAACCCAATCAGCCCCAGCATTTT,TRBJ1-5,few,-,TRBV29-1
CASGLAGYTDTQYF,TGTGCCAGCGGGCTAGCGGGGTACACAGATACGCAGTATTTT,TRBJ2-3,few,TRBD2,TRBV9
CASSQNRGDYGYTF,TGTGCCAGCAGCCAAAACAGGGGGGACTATGGCTACACCTTC,TRBJ1-2,-,TRBD1,TRBV5-4
CSATLGETQYF,TGCAGTGCCACCCTAGGCGAGACCCAGTACTTC,TRBJ2-5,-,-,TRBV20-1
CAWSGQQRDEQYF,TGTGCCTGGAGTGGGCAGCAACGGGACGAGCAGTACTTC,TRBJ2-7,-,-,TRBV30
CASSSWTVNEKLFF,TGTGCCAGCAGCTCCTGGACAGTTAATGAAAAACTGTTTTTT,TRBJ1-4,once,-,TRBV5-6
CASSLGQFYGYTF,TGCGCCAGCAGCTTGGGACAGTTCTATGGCTACACCTTC,TRBJ1-2,-,-,TRBV5-1
CASSLREGVPYNEQFF,TGTGCCAGCAGCTTAAGGGAAGGGGTCCCCTACAATGAGCAGTTCTTC,TRBJ2-1,-,-,TRBV7-3
CASSQVPGLAGGETQYF,TGTGCCAGCAGCCAAGTCCCGGGACTAGCGGGGGGAGAGACCCAGTACTTC,TRBJ2-5,-,TRBD2,TRBV4-2
CATRRLAGGVTQYF,TGTGCCACCCGAAGACTAGCGGGGGGAGTGACCCAGTACTTC,TRBJ2-5,-,TRBD2,TRBV11-2
CASRYRDRVSPLHF,TGTGCCAGCAGATACAGGGACAGGGTGTCACCCCTCCACTTT,TRBJ1-6,few,TRBD1,TRBV6-5
CASSVTGAGNTIYF,TGTGCCAGCAGCGTGACAGGGGCTGGAAACACCATATATTTT,TRBJ1-3,-,TRBD1,TRBV9
CASTPGLGRNEQFF,TGTGCCAGCACCCCGGGACTAGGCAGAAATGAGCAGTTCTTC,TRBJ2-1,-,TRBD2,TRBV6-5
CASNYDRISEAFF,TGTGCCAGCAATTACGACAGAATCTCTGAAGCTTTCTTT,TRBJ1-1,-,-,TRBV7-2
CASSLGLGTTGELFF,TGTGCCAGCAGCTTAGGGCTCGGGACAACCGGGGAGCTGTTTTTT,TRBJ2-2,many,-,TRBV7-2
CASSLRRGNNNEQFF,TGTGCCAGCAGCTTGCGGCGGGGGAACAACAATGAGCAGTTCTTC,TRBJ2-1,-,TRBD2,TRBV5-6
CASSFHGQARNEKLFF,TGTGCCAGTAGTTTCCACGGACAGGCCAGAAATGAAAAACTGTTTTTT,TRBJ1-4,few,TRBD1,TRBV19
CASSESAGAGEQYF,TGTGCCAGCAGTGAGTCCGCGGGGGCGGGCGAGCAGTACTTC,TRBJ2-7,-,-,TRBV2
CASTRAASDTQYF,TGCGCCAGCACCCGCGCCGCCTCAGATACGCAGTATTTT,TRBJ2-3,-,-,TRBV5-1
CASSVIPGPGETQYF,TGTGCCAGCAGCGTCATCCCCGGTCCAGGGGAGACCCAGTACTTC,TRBJ2-5,few,-,TRBV9
CASSQDVEEKLFF,TGCGCCAGCAGCCAAGATGTTGAGGAAAAACTGTTTTTT,TRBJ1-4,many,-,TRBV4-1
CASSSYRGNEQFF,TGTGCCAGCAGCTCGTACAGGGGTAATGAGCAGTTCTTC,TRBJ2-1,-,TRBD1,TRBV7-3
CASRPTPTEMNTEAFF,TGCGCCAGCAGGCCTACCCCGACAGAGATGAACACTGAAGCTTTCTTT,TRBJ1-1,-,-,TRBV5-1
CASSYGLAGSTDTQYF,TGCGCCAGCAGCTACGGACTAGCGGGTAGCACAGATACGCAGTATTTT,TRBJ2-3,-,TRBD2,TRBV5-1
CAISGLAGGNSYNEQFF,TGTGCCATCAGTGGACTAGCGGGGGGGAACTCCTACAATGAGCAGTTCTTC,TRBJ2-1,few,TRBD2,TRBV10-3
CASSQDRAGSYNSPLHF,TGTGCCAGCAGCCAAGACAGGGCCGGGTCCTATAATTCACCCCTCCACTTT,TRBJ1-6,few,TRBD1,TRBV11-2